Detailed here is one TCR beta chain. Its antigen is unknown. No base qualities exist here, and no much larger clone lies one base off it. These data originate in a study of shared clonotypes between healthy human individuals (dated by TCRdb to the early 2020s). Some background on the complete study: A few men and two women, aged 18 to 49 years, made up the cohort. To estimate repertoire size and how much clonotypes are shared between individuals, the study performed deep sequencing of blood TCR repertoires from a few healthy adults. Different laboratories and diverse techniques were used to prepare libraries and sequence TCR repertoires, to increase sequencing depth and limit assay-specific biases. Per donor, leukapheresis produced somewhere between about 0.94 and 8.9 billion PBMCs. For each donor, CD4 naive and CD4 memory were each run on three plates, CD8 naive on two plates, and CD8 memory on one plate. Beyond this particular receptor, the publication reports: Sampling was restricted to blood, and TCR repertoires in tissue are likely to differ from TCR repertoires in blood. Based on pairwise subsampling, the degree of clonotype sharing among donors was expected to be affected by sequencing depth. When four donors were compared, the shared fraction of clonotypes was around 5.1% for naive CD4, 3.5% for naive CD8, 2.3% for memory CD4, and around 0.4% for memory CD8. The genetic and exposure-history diversity represented was limited by the small number of donors. Even with the large sequencing depth, rarefaction of the sorted-subset datasets indicated that sequencing was incomplete. Naive subsets generally had larger estimated clonotype richness than memory subsets did. Higher generation probabilities were observed for clonotypes shared by all four sorted-subset donors than for non-shared clonotypes.

Using the deep immunoSEQ assay, multiplex PCR amplified TCR CDR3 regions from genomic DNA. For each cell subset, the extracted genomic DNA was distributed evenly across all wells of several immunoSEQ 96-well plates, and each plate served as one replicate. For sorted subsets, about 200 ng genomic DNA, equal to approximately 30,000 T cell genomes, was loaded into each replicate PCR. The purified libraries were quantified using a Qubit 3.0 fluorometer, sized with a Bioanalyzer 2100, and then quantified again using the KAPA Library Quantification kit. Every immunoSEQ 96-well plate was sequenced on a dedicated single-read 150-cycle Illumina NextSeq 550 flow cell. Concerning the study's data processing: Because the immunoSEQ output included only junctional sequences and no quality scores, the filtering could not be the same as the filtering used for full-length reads. To assign V/J genes and CDR3, sequences were annotated against IMGT germline references using PyIR, a Python wrapper for IgBLAST v1.9. Any read was removed if the V/J assignment was weak (E-value above 1e-6), the CDR3 was missing, or the read contained stop codons, out-of-frame junctions, or ambiguous translated residues. V3J clonotypes were defined as sequences sharing the same inferred V gene, J gene, and CDR3 amino acid sequence. To compute the percentage overlap between repertoires, the number of shared unique clonotypes was divided by the size of the smaller repertoire. Repertoire richness was assessed with RTK rarefaction, the Chao1 estimator, and Recon v2.1 estimates of unobserved clonotypes. For all TCRbeta clonotypes obtained by the gDNA method from four donors, generation probabilities were computed with OLGA. In its TCRdb copy, this immuneACCESS table keeps in-frame sequences only and misses some clones. Where compared with another copy, unresolved V genes explain less than half of these, and the others have no known cause. V and J calls and clone size are copied from that table; D and trimming were computed from the DNA. Across this sample there are over a million clones, with roughly 95% seen only once. The leading ten clones occupy approximately 1.2% of the sample.

CDR1 and CDR2 are drawn from the germline V gene: ENHRY, SYGVKD. V is pared back by 3 bases and J by 1 base, with 9 bases lying between the germline termini. Including cysteine and phenylalanine, the CDR3 has 14 amino acids. The kept DNA is CDR3 alone, 42 bases in frame from the first base. Healthy HIV-negative adults with no recently reported acute infections or vaccinations were included as donors. All donors were Caucasian adults living in Nashville, Tennessee, USA. CD4+ T cells were enriched through magnetic negative selection, after which naive cells were positively selected on CD45RA and the remaining negative fraction served as the memory subset. Blood was obtained by leukapheresis, after which PBMCs were separated by Ficoll-Histopaque density gradient centrifugation and cryopreserved in liquid nitrogen vapor phase. Purity and quantity of every magnetically sorted T cell population were checked by analytical flow cytometry. Genomic DNA was isolated from each sorted fraction and quantified by UV absorbance on a Nanodrop 2000c.

Recombination joined TRBV10-3 with TRBJ1-1; too little of a D gene remains to name it. The sample taken for sequencing was naive CD4+ T cells sorted from blood. This specimen's cell subset or site label, per the study, means: CD45RA+ positively selected. The source is a man between 25 and 39 years old in good health. The DNA is TGTGCCATCAGTGAAGAACGGGGGAACACTGAAGCTTTCTTT. This codes for CAISEERGNTEAFF.